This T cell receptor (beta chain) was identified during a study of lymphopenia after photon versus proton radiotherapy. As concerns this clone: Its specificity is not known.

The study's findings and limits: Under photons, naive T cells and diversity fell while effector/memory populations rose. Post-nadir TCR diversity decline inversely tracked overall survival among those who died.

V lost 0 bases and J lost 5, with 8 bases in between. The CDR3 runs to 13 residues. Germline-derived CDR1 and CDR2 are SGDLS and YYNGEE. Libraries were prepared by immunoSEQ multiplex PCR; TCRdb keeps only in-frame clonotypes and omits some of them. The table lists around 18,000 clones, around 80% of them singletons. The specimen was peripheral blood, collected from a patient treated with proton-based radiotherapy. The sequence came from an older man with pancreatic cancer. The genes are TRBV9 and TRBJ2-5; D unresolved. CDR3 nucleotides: TGTGCCAGCAGCGTAGCGACGATGGAGACCCAGTACTTC. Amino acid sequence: CASSVATMETQYF.